Detailed here is one T cell receptor beta chain. The CDR3 has 11 amino acids. Germline V gives CDR1 MGHDK, CDR2 SYGVNS. Trimming removed 8 bases at V and 1 base at J, with 5 bases between. This sample stems from a study of OX40 agonist ivuxolimab in advanced cancers. Clones were read by immunoSEQ multiplex PCR, and TCRdb kept only the in-frame ones, dropping some. The sample contains some 50,000 clones, around 87% of which appear only once. The sequence was collected from an adult with an advanced solid tumor such as melanoma, head and neck, liver or kidney cancer. J is TRBJ1-1 and V is TRBV25-1; D gene ambiguous. The sequencing here drew on CD4+ or CD8+ T cells sorted from blood, taken in a trial of the OX40 agonist ivuxolimab. The CDR3 reads CASFWNTEAFF. CDR3 coding DNA: TGTGCCAGCTTTTGGAACACTGAAGCTTTCTTT.